The rows below give T cell receptor beta chains drawn from one sample of a study of blood T cell repertoires in COVID-19. Some clones are missing from TCRdb's copy, which holds only in-frame ones; the method was immunoSEQ multiplex PCR. The profile covers about 150,000 clones, with 82% appearing a single time and about 10% taken by the ten largest. The sequenced sample was peripheral blood. These receptors all stem from a woman older than 75 with active or convalescent COVID-19. CDR3s include the opening cysteine and the closing phenylalanine or tryptophan. Each record gives: J gene, D gene, V gene, clone size, CDR3 protein, CDR3 DNA. A D gene is named only where the DNA matches it firmly. The size field is filled for only some rows; it gives once, few, many or a size class.

>TRBJ1-1|.|TRBV14|.
CASSQGWATEAFF
TGTGCCAGCAGCCAGGGTTGGGCCACTGAAGCTTTCTTT
>TRBJ2-2|TRBD2|TRBV18|few
CASSPESGRPNTGELFF
TGTGCCAGCTCACCGGAGAGCGGGAGGCCTAACACCGGGGAGCTGTTTTTT
>TRBJ2-1|TRBD2|TRBV6-4|.
CASRDTGLASGNEQFF
TGTGCCAGCAGAGACACGGGACTAGCGTCGGGGAATGAGCAGTTCTTC
>TRBJ1-6|TRBD1|TRBV24-1|.
CARYRDRAYNSPLHF
TGTGCCAGATACCGGGACAGGGCCTATAATTCACCCCTCCACTTT
>TRBJ1-1|.|TRBV6-5|medium-sized
CASSYQAEAFF
TGTGCCAGCAGTTACCAGGCTGAAGCTTTCTTT
>TRBJ2-7|.|TRBV15|.
CATSRGRSYEQYF
TGTGCCACCAGCAGAGGCCGGTCATACGAGCAGTACTTC
>TRBJ2-1|TRBD1|TRBV28|.
CASREQGHEQFF
TGTGCCAGCAGGGAACAGGGGCATGAGCAGTTCTTC
>TRBJ2-1|TRBD2|TRBV14|.
CASSQLTSGYNEQFF
TGTGCCAGCAGCCAACTTACTAGCGGCTACAATGAGCAGTTCTTC
>TRBJ2-7|TRBD2|TRBV11-2|few
CASSPGTSGYEQYF
TGTGCCAGCAGCCCCGGGACTAGCGGGTACGAGCAGTACTTC
>TRBJ2-1|.|TRBV9|.
CASSTRAVQDNEQFF
TGTGCCAGCAGCACTAGAGCGGTTCAAGACAATGAGCAGTTCTTC
>TRBJ2-3|.|TRBV6-5|.
CASSRGFTDTQYF
TGTGCCAGCAGCCGGGGGTTCACAGATACGCAGTATTTT
>TRBJ2-1|.|TRBV5-1|.
CASSRRQVSSYNEQFF
TGCGCCAGCAGCCGCAGACAGGTGAGCTCCTACAATGAGCAGTTCTTC
>TRBJ2-3|TRBD2|TRBV2|.
CASIWTSGSYTQYF
TGTGCCAGCATTTGGACTAGCGGTTCATATACGCAGTATTTT
>TRBJ1-2|.|TRBV7-9|once
CASSFLSGAGYTF
TGTGCCAGCAGCTTTTTGAGCGGGGCTGGCTACACCTTC